Sequencing of this T cell receptor beta chain was carried out in a study of T cells in Graves' hyperthyroidism and ophthalmopathy. As to this clonotype: Its target is unknown. One junction end disagrees with the germline gene, perhaps due to a read error.

Study observations and caveats: Blood shared most expanded thyroid clonotypes above 0.001. Before onset, by a median of about six months, the model predicted ophthalmopathy.

Patients aged 18 to 65 with hyperthyroidism were newly diagnosed, with duration under 2 months. TCR beta CDR3 sequences were amplified from RNA transcripts. HTBI primers were used for first-round RT-PCR of the TCR CDR3. Using its own MiXCR run on the multiplex PCR reads, TCRdb lists one record per CDR3 protein. The data show 500,000 to 600,000 distinct CDR3 sequences, 35% to 55% seen once. CDR1 and CDR2 (germline): MNHNS, SASEGT. This CDR3 is built from 15 residues. Sequencing was carried out using peripheral blood or thyroid tissue (not recorded which). V gene TRBV6-1 combines with J gene TRBJ2-6, with TRBD1 matching over 7 bases. The receptor comes from a woman aged 18-29 years with Graves' hyperthyroidism. The CDR3 region has the DNA TGTGCCAGCAAACATACAGGGGCAGGGGACAACGTCCTGACTTTC. Protein: CASKHTGAGDNVLTF.